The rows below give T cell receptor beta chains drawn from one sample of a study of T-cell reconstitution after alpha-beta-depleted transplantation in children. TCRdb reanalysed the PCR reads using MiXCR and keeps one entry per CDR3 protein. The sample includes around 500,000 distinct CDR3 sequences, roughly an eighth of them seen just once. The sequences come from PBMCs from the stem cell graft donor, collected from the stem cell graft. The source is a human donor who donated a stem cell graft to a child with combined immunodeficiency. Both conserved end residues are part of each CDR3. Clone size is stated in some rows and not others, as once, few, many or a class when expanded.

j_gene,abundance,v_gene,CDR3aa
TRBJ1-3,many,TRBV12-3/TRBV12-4,CASPSPSGNTIYF
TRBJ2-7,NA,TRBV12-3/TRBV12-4,CASSLAGHHPWEQYF
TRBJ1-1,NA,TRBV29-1,CSVRTVGTEAFF
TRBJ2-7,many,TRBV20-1,CSAREPRDRDGEQYF
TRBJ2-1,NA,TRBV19,CASSIDSGGPNEQFF
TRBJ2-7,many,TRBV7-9,CASSLNRGSTSYEQYF
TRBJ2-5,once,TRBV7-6,CASSLLVRETQYF
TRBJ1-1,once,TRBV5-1,CASSTLGGLNTEAFF
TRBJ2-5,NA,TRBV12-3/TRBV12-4,CASRGQGFWETQYF
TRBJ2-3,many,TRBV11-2,CASSFWTARGDPDTQYF
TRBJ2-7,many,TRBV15,CATSTGRGYEQYF
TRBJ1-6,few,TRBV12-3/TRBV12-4,CASSPTGTGYSPLHF
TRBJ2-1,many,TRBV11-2,CASSLDSLRGISPYNEQFF
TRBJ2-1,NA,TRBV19,CASGTGVYNEQFF
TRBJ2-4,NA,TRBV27,CASKGAGVDIQYF
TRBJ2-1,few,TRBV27,CASSRTSFNSYNEQFF
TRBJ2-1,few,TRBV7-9,CASSLDGGQYNEQFF
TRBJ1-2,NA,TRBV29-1,CSVQGSGDYGYTF
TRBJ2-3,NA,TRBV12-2,CASRLKRACTQYF
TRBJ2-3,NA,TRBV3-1,CASSPPAPGETDTQYF
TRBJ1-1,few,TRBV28,CASTLTPGERTEAFF
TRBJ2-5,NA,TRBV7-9,CASSFPGLQQETQYF
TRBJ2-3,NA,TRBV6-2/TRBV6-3,CASSPWGRGRTDTQYF
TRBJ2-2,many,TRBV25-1,CASSEYFRDRGTGELFF
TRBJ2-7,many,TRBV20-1,CSARAGAEYEQYF
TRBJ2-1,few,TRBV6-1,CASSPGLARYNEQFF
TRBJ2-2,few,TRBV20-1,CSARTPSGSVGELFF
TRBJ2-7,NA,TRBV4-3,CASSQDSGDEQYF
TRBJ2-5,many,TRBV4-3,CASSLSPYSLQETQYF
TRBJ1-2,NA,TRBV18,CASSPPGDGYGYTF
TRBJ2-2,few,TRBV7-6,CASSPTPLAGGNTGELFF
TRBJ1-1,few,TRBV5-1,CASSVSQGDWTEAFF
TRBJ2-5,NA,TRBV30,CAWSGGEYGTQYF
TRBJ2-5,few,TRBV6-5,CASSYRHGTSGEETQYF
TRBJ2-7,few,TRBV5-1,CASSLSAGEVYEQYF
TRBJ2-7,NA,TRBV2,CASSAIQGGAVEQYF
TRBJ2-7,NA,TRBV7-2,CASSSTTGIVYEQYF
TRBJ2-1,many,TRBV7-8,CASSLAGGVLAEYNEQFF
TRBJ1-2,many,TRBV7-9,CASSLGGTGYGYTF
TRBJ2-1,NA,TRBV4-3,CASSQDLLFSPPNEQFF
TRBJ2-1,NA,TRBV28,CASSQDPHREQFF
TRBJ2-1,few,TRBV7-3,CASSLVRQGRNEQFF
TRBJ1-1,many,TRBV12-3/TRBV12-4,CASSFGPNTRGTEAFF
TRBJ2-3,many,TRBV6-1,CASSDPGPGRGPFVADTQYF
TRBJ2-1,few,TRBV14,CASSQDMMGEQFF
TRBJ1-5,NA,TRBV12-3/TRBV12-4,CASSGHLYSNQPQHF